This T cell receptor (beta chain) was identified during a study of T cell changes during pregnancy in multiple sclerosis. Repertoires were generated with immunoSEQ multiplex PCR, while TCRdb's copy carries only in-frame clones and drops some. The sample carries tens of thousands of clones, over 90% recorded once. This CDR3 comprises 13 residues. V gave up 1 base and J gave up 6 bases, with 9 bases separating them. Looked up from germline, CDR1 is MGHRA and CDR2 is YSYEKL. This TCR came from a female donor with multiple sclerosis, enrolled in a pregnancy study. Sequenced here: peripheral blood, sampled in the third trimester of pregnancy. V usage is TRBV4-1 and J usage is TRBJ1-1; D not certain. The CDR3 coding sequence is TGCGCCAGCAGCCAAGGACTAAACTCTGAAGCTTTCTTT. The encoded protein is CASSQGLNSEAFF.